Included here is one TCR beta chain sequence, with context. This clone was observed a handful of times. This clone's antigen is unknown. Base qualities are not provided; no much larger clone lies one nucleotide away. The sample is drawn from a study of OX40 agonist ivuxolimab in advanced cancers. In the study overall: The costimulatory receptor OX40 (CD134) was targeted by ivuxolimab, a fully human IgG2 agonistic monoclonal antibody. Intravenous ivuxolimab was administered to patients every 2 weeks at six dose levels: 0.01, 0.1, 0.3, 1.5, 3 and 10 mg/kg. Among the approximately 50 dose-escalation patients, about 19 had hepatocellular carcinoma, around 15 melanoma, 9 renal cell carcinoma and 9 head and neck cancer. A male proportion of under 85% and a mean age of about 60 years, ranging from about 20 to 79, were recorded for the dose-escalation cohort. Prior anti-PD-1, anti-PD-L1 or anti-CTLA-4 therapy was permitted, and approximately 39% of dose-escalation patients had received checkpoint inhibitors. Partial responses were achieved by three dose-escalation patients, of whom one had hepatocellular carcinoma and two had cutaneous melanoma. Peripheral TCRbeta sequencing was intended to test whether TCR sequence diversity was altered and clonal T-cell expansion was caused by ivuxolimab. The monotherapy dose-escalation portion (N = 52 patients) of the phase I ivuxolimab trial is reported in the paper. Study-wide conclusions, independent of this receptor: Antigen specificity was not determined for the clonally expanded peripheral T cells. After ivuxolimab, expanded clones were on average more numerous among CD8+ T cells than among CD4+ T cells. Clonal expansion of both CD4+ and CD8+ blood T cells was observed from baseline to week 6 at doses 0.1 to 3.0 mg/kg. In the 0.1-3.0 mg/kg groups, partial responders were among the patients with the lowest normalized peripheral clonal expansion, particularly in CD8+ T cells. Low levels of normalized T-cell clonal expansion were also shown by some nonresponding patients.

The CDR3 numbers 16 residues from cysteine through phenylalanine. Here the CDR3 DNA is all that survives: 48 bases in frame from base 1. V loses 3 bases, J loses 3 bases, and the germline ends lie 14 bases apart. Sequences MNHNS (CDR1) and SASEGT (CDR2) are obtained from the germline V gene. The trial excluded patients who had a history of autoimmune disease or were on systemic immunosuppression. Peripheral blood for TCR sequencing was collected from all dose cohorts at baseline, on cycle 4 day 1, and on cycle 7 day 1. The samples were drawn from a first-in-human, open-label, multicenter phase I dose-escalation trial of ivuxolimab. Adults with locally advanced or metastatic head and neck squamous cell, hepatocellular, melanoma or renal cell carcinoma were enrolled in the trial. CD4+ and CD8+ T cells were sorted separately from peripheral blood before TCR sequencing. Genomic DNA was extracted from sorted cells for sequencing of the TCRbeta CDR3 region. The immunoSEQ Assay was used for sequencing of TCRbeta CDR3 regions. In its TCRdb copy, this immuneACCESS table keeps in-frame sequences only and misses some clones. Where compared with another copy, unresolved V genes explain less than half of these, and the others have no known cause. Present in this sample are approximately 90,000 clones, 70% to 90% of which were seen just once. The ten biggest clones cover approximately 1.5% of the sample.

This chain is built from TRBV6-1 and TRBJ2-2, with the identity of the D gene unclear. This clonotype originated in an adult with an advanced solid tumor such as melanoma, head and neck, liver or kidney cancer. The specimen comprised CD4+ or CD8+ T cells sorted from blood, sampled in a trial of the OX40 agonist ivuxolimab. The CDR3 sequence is CASSDPRRLYTGELFF. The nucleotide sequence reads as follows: TGTGCCAGCAGTGACCCGCGGCGTCTGTACACCGGGGAGCTGTTTTTT.